This TCR beta chain was sequenced for a study of blood T cells in healthy people across ages. CDR3 length: 15 residues. V was cut by 3 bases and J by 4 bases, with 13 bases left in between. Note on this clonotype: What it binds is unknown.

Together with a sample-barcoded 5' primer, a J-beta primer mix was included in a second PCR lasting about 6 to 11 cycles. TCRdb redid the calling of the 5' RACE reads with MiXCR, one entry per CDR3 protein. The sample includes 950,000 to 1,200,000 distinct CDR3 sequences, under 40% of them seen just once. PBMCs, at least 6 million per sample, were isolated. Overall study results and limits: With naive T cell percentage, TCR beta diversity showed a strong correlation.

This clonotype was obtained from a man aged 18 to 30 in good health. This sequence joins TRBV12-3 or TRBV12-4 and TRBJ2-1; D may be TRBD1 (6 bases). The specimen sequenced was blood. CDR3 nucleotides: TGTGCCAGCAGTTTTCAGGGGTCGGGGTACAATGAGCAGTTCTTC. Its protein is CASSFQGSGYNEQFF.